This TCR beta chain derives from a study of blood T cell repertoires in COVID-19. Study at large: From the United States, Italy and Spain came samples of acute and convalescent COVID-19.

Original processing methods: From reference gene primer amplification, estimates of nucleated cell counts were derived. Sequenced by immunoSEQ multiplex PCR; TCRdb stores in-frame clones only, minus some. V and J calls and clone size follow that table, whereas D and trimming were derived from the DNA. The sample holds over 250,000 clones, less than 90% seen once. This clone was recorded only once. The CDR3 spans 15 residues. With 1 base clipped from V and 0 bases from J, the junction kept 2 bases outside the gene matches. Germline CDR1 reads GTSNPN; CDR2 reads SVGIG (reference sequence). Which cohort a participant joined came from the clinical history participants gave. Before being deemed recovered, Cohort 3 donors had two negative PCRs, clearance, or symptom resolution.

Sequencing used PBMCs or T cells enriched from blood (not recorded which). The chain employs TRBV30 and TRBJ2-3; 9 bases are shared with TRBD1. This TCR came from a woman between 45 and 65 years old who had recovered from COVID-19. CDR3 in amino acids: CAWSAGTGSTDTQYF. CDR3 coding DNA: TGTGCCTGGAGTGCCGGGACAGGGAGCACAGATACGCAGTATTTT.